This T cell receptor beta chain originates from a study of post-analysis software for immune sequencing data. About the research overall: The disease courses spanned relapsing-remitting, secondary progressive and progressive-relapsing forms of multiple sclerosis. Study-level findings and limits: Compared with controls, patients had more of roughly five TRBV segments, including TRBV5-6, TRBV5-1 and TRBV20-1. There was significantly lower normalized Chao1 diversity in multiple sclerosis patients than in controls. By F measure, strong co-clustering occurred among samples prepared in the same batch.

This clonotype occurred once. Its antigen remains unknown. The authors incorporated unique molecular identifiers into the TCR beta cDNA libraries. Input amounts of roughly 1 to 10 million T cells were used. These gave 500,000 or so cDNA molecules, so each molecule approximated one T cell. One entry per CDR3 protein, called by TCRdb with MiXCR from the PCR reads. Of roughly 670,000 distinct CDR3 sequences in the sample, 55% to 60% are singletons; the top ten hold around 11%. V was clipped by 3 bases and J by 1 base; unmatched bases: 5. In germline, CDR1 is DFQATT, CDR2 SNEGSKA (reference sequence). There are 14 residues in the CDR3.

The V call is TRBV20-1, the J call TRBJ1-1; TRBD1 agrees at 7 bases. Input material: blood. The source is a girl between 2 and 10 years old with multiple sclerosis. CDR3 in amino acids: CSASDRDRNTEAFF. Here the CDR3 DNA reads TGCAGTGCTAGCGACCGGGACAGGAACACTGAAGCTTTCTTT.